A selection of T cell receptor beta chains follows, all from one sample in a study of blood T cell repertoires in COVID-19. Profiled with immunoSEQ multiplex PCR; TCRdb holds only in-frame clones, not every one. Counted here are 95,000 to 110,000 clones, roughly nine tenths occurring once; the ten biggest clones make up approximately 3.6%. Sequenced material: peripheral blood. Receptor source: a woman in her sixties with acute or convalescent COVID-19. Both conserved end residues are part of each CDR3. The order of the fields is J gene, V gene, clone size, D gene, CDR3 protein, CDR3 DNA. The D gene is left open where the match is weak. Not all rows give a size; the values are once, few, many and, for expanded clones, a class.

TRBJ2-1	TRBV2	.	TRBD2	CASSEALGGLAGGMGEQFF	TGTGCCAGCAGTGAAGCGCTTGGGGGACTAGCGGGAGGAATGGGTGAGCAGTTCTTC
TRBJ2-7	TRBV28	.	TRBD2	CASSLTGLAEYEQYF	TGTGCCAGCAGTTTAACGGGACTAGCGGAATACGAGCAGTACTTC
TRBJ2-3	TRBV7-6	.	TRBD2	CASSVLAGGGTDTQYF	TGTGCCAGCAGCGTCCTAGCGGGAGGAGGAACAGATACGCAGTATTTT
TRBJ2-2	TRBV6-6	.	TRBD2	CASSPRTSGRNTGELFF	TGTGCCAGCAGTCCTCGCACTAGCGGGAGAAACACCGGGGAGCTGTTTTTT
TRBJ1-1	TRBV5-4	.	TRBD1	CASSLTGTTEAFF	TGTGCCAGCAGCCTGACAGGGACCACTGAAGCTTTCTTT
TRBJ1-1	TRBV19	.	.	CASSNYFGLNTEAFF	TGTGCCAGTAGTAATTATTTTGGGCTGAACACTGAAGCTTTCTTT
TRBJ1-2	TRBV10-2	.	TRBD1	CASSAQGFDGYTF	TGCGCCAGCAGCGCACAGGGGTTCGATGGCTACACCTTC
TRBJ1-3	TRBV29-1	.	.	CSVTGTGNTIYF	TGCAGCGTAACAGGGACTGGAAACACCATATATTTT
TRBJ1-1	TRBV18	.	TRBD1	CASSPQGGKTGVLIYTEAFF	TGTGCCAGCTCACCCCAGGGGGGGAAGACAGGGGTTCTTATTTACACTGAAGCTTTCTTT
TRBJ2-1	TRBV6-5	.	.	CAATPFVRDSTEQFF	TGTGCCGCCACACCCTTTGTCCGGGACTCAACGGAGCAGTTCTTC
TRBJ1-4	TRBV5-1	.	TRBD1	CASSPQGAREKLFF	TGCGCCAGCAGCCCACAGGGGGCAAGGGAAAAACTGTTTTTT
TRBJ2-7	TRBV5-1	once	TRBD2	CASSFGLAGVTYEQYF	TGCGCCAGCAGCTTCGGACTAGCGGGGGTTACCTACGAGCAGTACTTC
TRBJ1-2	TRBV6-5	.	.	CASRRDGNYGYTF	TGTGCCAGCAGGCGCGACGGGAACTATGGCTACACCTTC
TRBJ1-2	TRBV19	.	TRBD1	CASSTQGSYGYTF	TGTGCCAGTAGTACACAGGGGTCCTATGGCTACACCTTC
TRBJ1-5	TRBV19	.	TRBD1	CASSIDRAGTGGSQPQHF	TGTGCCAGTAGTATAGATCGGGCCGGGACAGGGGGCAGTCAGCCCCAGCATTTT
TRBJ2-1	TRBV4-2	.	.	CASSPTLTYNEQFF	TGTGCCAGCAGTCCGACTTTGACCTACAATGAGCAGTTCTTC
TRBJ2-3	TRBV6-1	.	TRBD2	CASSLGLVTDTQYF	TGTGCCAGCAGTTTGGGACTAGTCACAGATACGCAGTATTTT
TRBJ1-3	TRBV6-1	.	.	CASREGGVGNTIYF	TGTGCCAGCAGGGAGGGGGGGGTCGGAAACACCATATATTTT
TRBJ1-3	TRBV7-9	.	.	CASSPGLFSGNTIYF	TGTGCCAGCAGCCCGGGACTCTTCTCTGGAAACACCATATATTTT
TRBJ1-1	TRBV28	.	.	CASNQGGLVDTEAFF	TGTGCCAGCAACCAGGGTGGGCTGGTGGACACTGAAGCTTTCTTT
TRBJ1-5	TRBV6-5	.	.	CASRDYRGQPQHF	TGTGCCAGCAGGGACTATCGGGGGCAGCCCCAGCATTTT
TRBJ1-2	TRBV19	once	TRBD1	CASSITPGTERTYYGYTF	TGTGCCAGTAGTATAACCCCCGGGACAGAGAGAACCTACTATGGCTACACCTTC
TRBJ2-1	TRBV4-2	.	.	CASAPRDRDNEQFF	TGTGCCAGCGCCCCTCGAGACAGAGACAATGAGCAGTTCTTC
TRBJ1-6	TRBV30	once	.	CAWSQGGSPLHF	TGTGCCTGGAGTCAAGGGGGATCACCCCTCCACTTT
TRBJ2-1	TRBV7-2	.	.	CASSQDTFEQFF	TGTGCCAGCAGCCAGGATACTTTTGAGCAGTTCTTC
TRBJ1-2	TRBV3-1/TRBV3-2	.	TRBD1	CASSQRAGGAYGYTF	TGTGCCAGCAGCCAACGGGCAGGGGGCGCGTATGGCTACACCTTC
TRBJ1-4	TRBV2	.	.	CASSEGGGNEKLFF	TGTGCCAGCAGCGAGGGGGGGGGTAATGAAAAACTGTTTTTT
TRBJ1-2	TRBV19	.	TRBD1	CASNDRERGYTF	TGTGCCAGTAATGACAGGGAGCGGGGCTACACCTTC
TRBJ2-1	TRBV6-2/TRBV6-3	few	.	CASSYDFARDEASYNEQFF	TGTGCCAGCAGTTACGACTTTGCCAGGGATGAAGCCTCCTACAATGAGCAGTTCTTC
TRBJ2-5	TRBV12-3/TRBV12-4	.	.	CASRNGGQTQYF	TGTGCCAGCCGGAACGGTGGGCAGACCCAGTACTTC
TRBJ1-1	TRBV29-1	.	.	CSVFPGREGNTEAFF	TGCAGCGTTTTTCCCGGCAGGGAGGGGAACACTGAAGCTTTCTTT
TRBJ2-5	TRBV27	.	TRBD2	CASSRQGLAGGETQYF	TGTGCCAGCAGCAGGCAAGGACTAGCGGGCGGGGAGACCCAGTACTTC
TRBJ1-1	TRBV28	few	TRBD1	CASSSPDRASGNTEAFF	TGTGCCAGCAGTTCCCCGGACAGGGCGTCTGGGAACACTGAAGCTTTCTTT
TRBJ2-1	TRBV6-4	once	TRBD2	CASSKSLAGVGNEQFF	TGTGCCAGCAGTAAATCACTAGCGGGAGTGGGCAATGAGCAGTTCTTC
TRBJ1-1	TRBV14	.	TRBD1	CASSLDRGNTEAFF	TGTGCCAGCAGCTTGGACAGGGGGAACACTGAAGCTTTCTTT
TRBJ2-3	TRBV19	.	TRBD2	CASSIGGLAADTQYF	TGTGCCAGTAGTATAGGTGGACTAGCGGCAGATACGCAGTATTTT
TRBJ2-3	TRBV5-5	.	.	CASSFTGPDTQYF	TGTGCCAGCAGCTTCACAGGGCCAGATACGCAGTATTTT
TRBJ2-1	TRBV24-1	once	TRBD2	CATSTSDPSYNEQFF	TGTGCCACCAGCACTAGCGACCCTTCCTACAATGAGCAGTTCTTC
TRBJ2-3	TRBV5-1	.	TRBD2	CASSLGNLGLAGTDTQYF	TGCGCCAGCAGCTTGGGGAACTTAGGACTAGCGGGCACAGATACGCAGTATTTT
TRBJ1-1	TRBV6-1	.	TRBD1	CASSELTGDAEAFF	TGTGCCAGCAGTGAACTGACAGGGGACGCTGAAGCTTTCTTT
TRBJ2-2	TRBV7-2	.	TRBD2	CASSITSGANTGELFF	TGTGCCAGCAGCATAACTAGCGGGGCGAACACCGGGGAGCTGTTTTTT
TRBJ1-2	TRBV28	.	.	CASSLTGLGYGYTF	TGTGCCAGCAGTTTAACAGGGCTGGGCTATGGCTACACCTTC
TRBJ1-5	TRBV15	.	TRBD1	CATSRDLDRGLSNQPQHF	TGTGCCACCAGCAGAGATTTGGACAGGGGGCTGAGCAATCAGCCCCAGCATTTT
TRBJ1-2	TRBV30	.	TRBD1	CAWVRVTGSYGYTF	TGTGCCTGGGTCAGGGTGACAGGGAGCTATGGCTACACCTTC
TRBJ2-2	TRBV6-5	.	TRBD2	CASRLAGTGELFF	TGTGCCAGTAGACTAGCGGGTACCGGGGAGCTGTTTTTT
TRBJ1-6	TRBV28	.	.	CASSSYGEGAYNSPLHF	TGTGCCAGCAGTTCGTACGGTGAGGGTGCCTATAATTCACCCCTCCACTTT